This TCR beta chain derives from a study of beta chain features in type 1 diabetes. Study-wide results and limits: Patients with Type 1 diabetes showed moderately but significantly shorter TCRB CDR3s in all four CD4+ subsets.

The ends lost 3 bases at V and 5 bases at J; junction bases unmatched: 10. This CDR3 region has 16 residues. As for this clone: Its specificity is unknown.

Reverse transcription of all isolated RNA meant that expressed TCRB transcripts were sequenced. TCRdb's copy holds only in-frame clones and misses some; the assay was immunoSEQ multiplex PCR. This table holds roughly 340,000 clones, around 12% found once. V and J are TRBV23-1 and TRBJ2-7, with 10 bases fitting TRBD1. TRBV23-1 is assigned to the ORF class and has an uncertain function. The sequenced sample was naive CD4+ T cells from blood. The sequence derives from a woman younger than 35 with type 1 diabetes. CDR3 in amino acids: CASSQIRDRGNHEQYF. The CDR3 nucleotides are TGCGCCAGCAGTCAGATCCGGGACAGGGGTAACCACGAGCAGTACTTC.